These T cell receptor beta chains were read from a single sample in a study of T cells in Graves' hyperthyroidism and ophthalmopathy. TCRdb analysed the multiplex PCR reads with MiXCR anew, one entry per CDR3 protein. The sample includes 370,000 or so distinct CDR3 sequences, roughly 14% of them seen just once. Sequenced: blood. The receptors were gathered from a man aged 30-40 years with Graves' hyperthyroidism that later progressed to Graves' ophthalmopathy. Both conserved end residues are part of each CDR3. Fields, in order: clone size, V gene, D gene, J gene, CDR3 DNA, CDR3 protein. D genes are given only for firm matches. Size is stated for part of the rows, as once, few or many counts, or as a class when the clone is expanded.

abundance: few
v_gene: TRBV12-3/TRBV12-4
d_gene: -
j_gene: TRBJ2-1
CDR3nt: TGTGCCAGCAGTTTATTGTCCCAAAGTGAGCAGTTCTTC
CDR3aa: CASSLLSQSEQFF

abundance: many
v_gene: TRBV5-1
d_gene: -
j_gene: TRBJ2-3
CDR3nt: TGTGCCAGCAGCTTAGGACCAACTAGCACAGATACGCAGTATTTT
CDR3aa: CASSLGPTSTDTQYF

abundance: -
v_gene: TRBV10-3
d_gene: -
j_gene: TRBJ2-3
CDR3nt: TGTGCCTCCAGCCCCAGCGCACGCACAGATACGCAGTATTTT
CDR3aa: CASSPSARTDTQYF

abundance: -
v_gene: TRBV5-1
d_gene: -
j_gene: TRBJ2-1
CDR3nt: TGCGCCAGCAGCTTGAACAACTACAATGAGCAGTTCTTC
CDR3aa: CASSLNNYNEQFF

abundance: many
v_gene: TRBV30
d_gene: -
j_gene: TRBJ1-4
CDR3nt: TGTGCCTGGAGTGTGGGCAGATTGGTGGAACTGTTTTTT
CDR3aa: CAWSVGRLVELFF

abundance: many
v_gene: TRBV5-6
d_gene: -
j_gene: TRBJ2-1
CDR3nt: TGTGCCAGCAGCCACAGGTACAATGAGCAGTTCTTC
CDR3aa: CASSHRYNEQFF

abundance: many
v_gene: TRBV29-1
d_gene: TRBD1
j_gene: TRBJ1-2
CDR3nt: TGCAGCGTTGGGGGACAGGATTTGACAAGGGGCTACACCTTC
CDR3aa: CSVGGQDLTRGYTF

abundance: many
v_gene: TRBV3-1
d_gene: TRBD1
j_gene: TRBJ2-5
CDR3nt: TGTGCCAGCAGCCAAGCCGGGACAGGGAATAGAAGGACCCAGTACTTC
CDR3aa: CASSQAGTGNRRTQYF

abundance: many
v_gene: TRBV5-6
d_gene: -
j_gene: TRBJ2-1
CDR3nt: TGTGCCAGCAGCTTGGGACTAGGGGTGAATGAGCAGTTCTTC
CDR3aa: CASSLGLGVNEQFF

abundance: few
v_gene: TRBV4-2
d_gene: TRBD2
j_gene: TRBJ2-5
CDR3nt: TGTGCCAGCAGCCGGACTAGCGGGTTGGAGGAGACCCAGTACTTC
CDR3aa: CASSRTSGLEETQYF